This T cell receptor (beta chain) came from a study of blood T cell repertoires in COVID-19. Study information: Specimens from acute and convalescent COVID-19 originated in the United States, Italy and Spain.

The table came from immunoSEQ multiplex PCR; TCRdb's copy has only in-frame clones and leaves some out. The sample holds approximately 76,000 clones, approximately 85% seen once. The CDR3 extends over 14 amino acids. The V segment lost 5 bases and the J segment 4 bases; nucleotides outside the gene matches: 7. V and J are TRBV23-1 and TRBJ2-5; 7 positions agree with TRBD1. Being an ORF, TRBV23-1 has a function that is uncertain. The source material was peripheral blood. The TCR originated in a woman older than 75 with active or convalescent COVID-19. CDR3 sequence: CASSSYGQAETQYF. CDR3 sequence (DNA): TGCGCCAGCAGTTCTTACGGACAGGCAGAGACCCAGTACTTC.